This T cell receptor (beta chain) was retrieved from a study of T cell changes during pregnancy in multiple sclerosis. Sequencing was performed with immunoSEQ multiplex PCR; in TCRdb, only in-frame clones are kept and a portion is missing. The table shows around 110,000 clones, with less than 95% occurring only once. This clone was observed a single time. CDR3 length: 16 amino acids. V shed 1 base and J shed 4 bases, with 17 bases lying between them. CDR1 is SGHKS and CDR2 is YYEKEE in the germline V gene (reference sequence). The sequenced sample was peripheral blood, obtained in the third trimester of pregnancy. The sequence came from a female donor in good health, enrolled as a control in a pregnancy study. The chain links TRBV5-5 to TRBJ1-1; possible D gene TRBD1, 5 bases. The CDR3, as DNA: TGTGCCAGCAGCTTGTCTGGGAGGGGTTTGGGCACTGAAGCTTTCTTT. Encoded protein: CASSLSGRGLGTEAFF.